The clone carrying this T cell receptor (beta chain) was detected only a few times. Its specificity is unknown. The CDR3 consists of 13 residues. Looked up from germline, CDR1 is SGHVS and CDR2 is FNYEAQ. V shed 3 bases and J shed 10 bases, with 15 bases lying between them. It was RNA transcripts that yielded the amplified TCR beta CDR3 regions. TCR CDR3 underwent first-round RT-PCR with the HTBI primer set. Using its own MiXCR run on the multiplex PCR reads, TCRdb lists one record per CDR3 protein. Among almost 500,000 distinct CDR3 sequences listed, approximately 22% were seen once. The data stem from a study of T cells in Graves' hyperthyroidism and ophthalmopathy. Broader study findings: Onset of ophthalmopathy came a median approximately 6.5 months after the model predicted it.

9 to 10 ml fresh peripheral blood yielded the PBMCs. This sequence was found in a woman in her seventies with Graves' ophthalmopathy. This rearrangement joins TRBV7-6 to TRBJ1-1; perhaps TRBD1 as D (5 bases). Sequenced input: blood. In nucleotides, the CDR3 is TGTGCCAGCAGCTTGGGTGATCAGGGTACAGCTTTCTTT. Translating gives CASSLGDQGTAFF.